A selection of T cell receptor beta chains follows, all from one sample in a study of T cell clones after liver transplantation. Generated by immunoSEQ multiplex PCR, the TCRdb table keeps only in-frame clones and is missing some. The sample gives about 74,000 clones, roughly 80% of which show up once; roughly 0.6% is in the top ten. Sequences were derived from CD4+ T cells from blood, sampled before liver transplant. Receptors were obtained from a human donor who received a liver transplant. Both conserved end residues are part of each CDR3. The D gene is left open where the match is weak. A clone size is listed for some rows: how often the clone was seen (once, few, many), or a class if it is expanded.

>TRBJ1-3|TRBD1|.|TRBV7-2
TGTGCCAGCAGCTTGGCTGACAGGGACTCTGGAAACACCATATATTTT
CASSLADRDSGNTIYF
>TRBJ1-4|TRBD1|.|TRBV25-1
TGTGCCAGCTGCCCCCGGGACAGCCCTTGGGAAAAACTGTTTTTT
CASCPRDSPWEKLFF
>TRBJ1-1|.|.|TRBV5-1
TGCGCCAGCAGCGCTTTGGGGGCCCCCCTGGGGAACACTGAAGCTTTCTTT
CASSALGAPLGNTEAFF
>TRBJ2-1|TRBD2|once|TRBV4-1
TGCGCCAGCAGCCAAGAAGGACCGGGAGGACATGAGCAGTTCTTC
CASSQEGPGGHEQFF
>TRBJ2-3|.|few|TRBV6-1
TGTGCCAGCAGTGCCGGTGTGGGGAGGGGGCTCGCGTCAGATACGCAGTATTTT
CASSAGVGRGLASDTQYF
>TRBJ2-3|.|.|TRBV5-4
TGTGCCAGCAGCTGGGGGACTAGCACAGATACGCAGTATTTT
CASSWGTSTDTQYF
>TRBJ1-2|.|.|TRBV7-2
TGTGCCAGCAGCTTATCCGGAGACTACAGGGCCCGCGGCTACACCTTC
CASSLSGDYRARGYTF
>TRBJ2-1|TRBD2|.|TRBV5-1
TGCGCCAGCAGCCTGGAGGCGGGAGGGTATAGTAATGAGCAGTTCTTC
CASSLEAGGYSNEQFF
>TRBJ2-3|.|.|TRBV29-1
TGCAGCGTTGGCACAGGGTCAAAAGATACGCAGTATTTT
CSVGTGSKDTQYF
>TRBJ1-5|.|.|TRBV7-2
TGTGCCAGCAGCTTAAGGGTAAGCAGTCAGCCCCAGCATTTT
CASSLRVSSQPQHF
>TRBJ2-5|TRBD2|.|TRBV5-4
TGTGCCAGCAGCCCCGTCTCCCCGGGAGGGTTGGGGGAGACCCAGTACTTC
CASSPVSPGGLGETQYF
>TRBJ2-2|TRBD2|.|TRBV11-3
TGTGCCAGCAGCTCGCCGCCCTTAGGGCTAGCGGGAGTATCCACCGGGGAGCTGTTTTTT
CASSSPPLGLAGVSTGELFF
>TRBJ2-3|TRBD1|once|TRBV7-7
TGTGCTAGCGCGGCCGGGACAGGGGTCGCAGATACGCAGTATTTT
CASAAGTGVADTQYF
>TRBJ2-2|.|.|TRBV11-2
TGTGCCAGCAGCCTGCAGTCCAGGAACACCGGGGAGCTGTTTTTT
CASSLQSRNTGELFF
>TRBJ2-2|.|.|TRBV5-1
TGCGCCAGCAGCTTCAAAGGAGACACCGGGGAGCTGTTTTTT
CASSFKGDTGELFF
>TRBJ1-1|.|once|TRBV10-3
TGTGCCATCAGTGAGTGGGGGACCACTGAAGCTTTCTTT
CAISEWGTTEAFF
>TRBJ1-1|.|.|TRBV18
TGTGCCAGCTCAAAAACAGGGTCGAACACTGAAGCTTTCTTT
CASSKTGSNTEAFF
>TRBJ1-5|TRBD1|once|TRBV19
TGTGCCAGTAGTATGGGGAGCAGGGGGAGCAATCAGCCCCAGCATTTT
CASSMGSRGSNQPQHF
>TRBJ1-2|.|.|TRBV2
TGTGCCAGCAGTTGGGGAGGGACCATGCGGGAGTATGGCTACACCTTC
CASSWGGTMREYGYTF
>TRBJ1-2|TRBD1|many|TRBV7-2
TGTGCCAGCAGCTATACAGGGGCGGCCTATGGCTACACCTTC
CASSYTGAAYGYTF
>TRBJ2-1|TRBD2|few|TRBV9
TGTGCCAGCAGCCCTCGACTAGCGGGACCCCCCAATGAGCAGTTCTTC
CASSPRLAGPPNEQFF
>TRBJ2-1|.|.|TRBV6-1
TGTGCCAGCATTATGAATGAGCAGTTCTTC
CASIMNEQFF